This TCR beta chain was retrieved from a study of PD-1 blockade in classical Hodgkin lymphoma. No patient escaped relapse after autologous stem cell transplantation, and brentuximab vedotin exposure varied. Study findings and constraints: Complete responders possessed baseline diversity comparable to newly diagnosed patients.

Trimming removed 5 bases from V and 4 bases from J; junction bases left unmatched: 6. This CDR3 has 14 residues. Germline V gene lookup returns CDR1 ENHRY and CDR2 SYGVKD. On this clone itself: As yet, its antigen is unknown.

Only in-frame clones appear in the TCRdb table, and some are missing; sequencing was by immunoSEQ multiplex PCR. This repertoire shows approximately 32,000 clones, 80% to 90% found once; its top ten account for about 32%. The sequencing used peripheral blood mononuclear cells (PBMCs), collected at baseline. The TCR comes from a human donor with classical Hodgkin lymphoma. V is TRBV10-3 and J is TRBJ2-5, with 8 bases that match TRBD1. The CDR3 spells CAISKGQGRETQYF. The CDR3 DNA reads as TGTGCCATCAGTAAAGGACAGGGCAGAGAGACCCAGTACTTC.